A single sample gave rise to the 22 T cell receptor beta chains below, sequenced in a study of CXCR3-negative and CXCR3-positive naive CD8 T cells (dated by TCRdb to the late 2010s). Their antigens are not known. Overall study results and their limits: TRB CDR3s from CXCR3-positive naive cells showed higher hydrophobicity (lower Kidera factor 4), lower energy, and higher strength and volume indices than CXCR3-negative naive cells.

The instrument was a NextSeq 550. The Human TCR Profiling Kit (MiLaboratory) was used to make UMI-labeled 5' RACE TRB cDNA libraries. After reprocessing by TCRdb, each CDR3 protein sequence is one entry, and no DNA is given. The table held for this sample gives tens of thousands of distinct CDR3 sequences. Nearly 0.85% of the sample belongs to the ten largest clones. Sequencing input: naive CXCR3+ CD8+ T cells from blood. Reading the label with the study, this specimen's cell subset or site is: CD45RO-CCR7+CD27+CD95- naive CD8+ T cells expressing CXCR3 (TNR3+). The receptors derive from a human donor in good health. Some clones in this sample may be carry-over from other donors' samples.

The chain is built from TRBV7-9 and TRBJ2-3. CDR1 is SEHNR and CDR2 is FQNEAQ in the germline V gene (reference sequence). The CDR3 is 12 residues long. CDR3: CASSRLSDTQYF.

V and J are TRBV11-2 and TRBJ1-1; the TRBD1 assignment by TCRdb is unverifiable without DNA. CDR3 size: 14 residues. Germline V gene data show CDR1 as SGHAT and CDR2 as FQNNGV. This CDR3 reads CASSSGTGGNEAFF.

The chain recombines TRBV12-3 or TRBV12-4 with TRBJ1-4; TCRdb gives TRBD1 as the D gene, but with no DNA this cannot be confirmed. The CDR3 extends over 11 amino acids. CDR3 sequence: CASGGGEKLFF.

This CDR3 is CSAAGTGAGANVLTF. V and J are TRBV29-1 and TRBJ2-6; without DNA, the TCRdb call of TRBD1 cannot be checked. This CDR3 region has 15 residues. The germline V gene has CDR1 SQVTM and CDR2 ANQGSEA.

The chain recombines TRBV20-1 with TRBJ2-1; the TCRdb D gene call, TRBD2, has no DNA to confirm it. This CDR3 comprises 17 residues. Germline assignment: CDR1 DFQATT and CDR2 SNEGSKA (reference sequence). CDR3 protein: CSARDHWTSGGYNEQFF.

The CDR3: CASSTGLQQYF. The V gene is TRBV27, the J gene TRBJ2-7; TCRdb lists TRBD1, though no DNA is available to test this call. Germline assignment: CDR1 MNHEY and CDR2 SMNVEV (reference sequence). The length of the CDR3 is 11 residues.

The CDR3 protein is CASTRGGREQYF. The chain employs TRBV12-3 or TRBV12-4 and TRBJ2-7; as DNA is missing, the TRBD1 call by TCRdb cannot be tested. CDR3 length: 12 residues.

The rearrangement links TRBV28 to TRBJ2-3; the TCRdb call, TRBD2, lacks DNA for checking. Germline CDR1 is MDHEN and CDR2 is SYDVKM. This CDR3 comprises 17 residues. The CDR3 spells CASSLPGLAPKGDTQYF.

CDR3 residues: CASSDERSGSYNEQFF. The rearrangement links TRBV13 to TRBJ2-1; the TRBD2 assignment by TCRdb is unverifiable without DNA. Per the germline V gene, CDR1 is PRHDT and CDR2 is FYEKMQ (reference sequence). The CDR3 loop spans 16 amino acids.

The rearrangement links TRBV4-2 to TRBJ2-1; the D call of TRBD2 rests on TCRdb alone, since no DNA is present to check it. The CDR3 extends over 17 amino acids. The V gene's germline CDR1 is LGHNA and CDR2 YNFKEQ. The CDR3 loop is CASSQPDTSGGYNEQFF.

The V call is TRBV29-1, the J call TRBJ2-6; absent DNA, TCRdb's TRBD1 call cannot be checked. The CDR3 covers 17 residues. Germline V gene data show CDR1 as SQVTM and CDR2 as ANQGSEA. CDR3: CSALPGDRGSGANVLTF.

V and J are TRBV28 and TRBJ2-3; lacking DNA, the TRBD2 call made by TCRdb goes unchecked. The CDR3 is 18 residues long. Germline values: CDR1 MDHEN, CDR2 SYDVKM. The chain's CDR3 is CASSLTSGADQITDTQYF.

This chain connects TRBV6-4 to TRBJ2-2. CDR1 is MRHNA and CDR2 is SNTAGT in the germline V gene. The CDR3 is 13 amino acids. CDR3 sequence reads: CASSDEDAGELFF.

This chain connects TRBV28 to TRBJ2-2; TCRdb reports TRBD1, a call that lacks DNA to check it against. Per germline, CDR1 MDHEN and CDR2 SYDVKM. The CDR3 consists of 14 residues. The CDR3: CASSRTGETGELVF.

CDR3: CSARDSLGTDLSPLHF. The V call is TRBV20-1, the J call TRBJ1-6; checking the TCRdb D call of TRBD1 is not possible without DNA. This CDR3 has 16 residues. The germline gives CDR1 DFQATT, CDR2 SNEGSKA (reference sequence).

This chain joins TRBV28 and TRBJ2-7; TCRdb's D call of TRBD2 is untestable without DNA. The CDR3 length is 12 residues. Germline V gene data show CDR1 as MDHEN and CDR2 as SYDVKM. CDR3 loop: CASTRPAYEQYF.

The chain combines TRBV7-9 with TRBJ2-7. The germline gives CDR1 SEHNR, CDR2 FQNEAQ (reference sequence). The CDR3 contains 12 residues. CDR3 loop: CASRASDYEQYF.

This chain links TRBV5-4 with TRBJ1-2; TCRdb's assignment of TRBD1 cannot be checked, as there is no DNA. The CDR3 covers 14 residues. CDR1 and CDR2 from the germline V gene are SGHNT and YYREEE (reference sequence). The chain's CDR3 is CASTPGQGAFGYTF. The whole variable domain, filled in from reference TRBV5-4 and TRBJ1-2, reads ETGVTQSPTHLIKTRGQQVTLRCSSQSGHNTVSWYQQALGQGPQFIFQYYREEENGRGNFPPRFSGLQFPNYSSELNVNALELDDSALYLCASTPGQGAFGYTFGSGTRLTVV.

This CDR3 reads CASSQGYNQPQHF. The rearrangement joins TRBV6-2 or TRBV6-3 to TRBJ1-5; TCRdb's D gene call, TRBD1, goes unchecked for lack of DNA. Germline CDR1 and CDR2: MNHEY and SVGEGT. The CDR3 contains 13 residues.

J is TRBJ1-1 and V is TRBV29-1. In germline, CDR1 is SQVTM, CDR2 ANQGSEA. The CDR3 runs 12 residues. The CDR3: CSVGLMNTEAFF.

The CDR3 sequence: CASGQGSSYEQYF. The chain couples TRBV6-5 to TRBJ2-7; TCRdb's assignment of TRBD1 cannot be checked, as there is no DNA. Germline V gene sequence: CDR1 MNHEY, CDR2 SVGAGI. CDR3 length equals 13 residues.

The chain carries TRBV7-2 and TRBJ2-1; as DNA is missing, the TRBD1 call by TCRdb cannot be tested. This CDR3 spans 14 amino acids. The germline V gene encodes CDR1 SGHTA and CDR2 FQGNSA. CDR3 sequence reads: CASSSIGGYNEQFF.